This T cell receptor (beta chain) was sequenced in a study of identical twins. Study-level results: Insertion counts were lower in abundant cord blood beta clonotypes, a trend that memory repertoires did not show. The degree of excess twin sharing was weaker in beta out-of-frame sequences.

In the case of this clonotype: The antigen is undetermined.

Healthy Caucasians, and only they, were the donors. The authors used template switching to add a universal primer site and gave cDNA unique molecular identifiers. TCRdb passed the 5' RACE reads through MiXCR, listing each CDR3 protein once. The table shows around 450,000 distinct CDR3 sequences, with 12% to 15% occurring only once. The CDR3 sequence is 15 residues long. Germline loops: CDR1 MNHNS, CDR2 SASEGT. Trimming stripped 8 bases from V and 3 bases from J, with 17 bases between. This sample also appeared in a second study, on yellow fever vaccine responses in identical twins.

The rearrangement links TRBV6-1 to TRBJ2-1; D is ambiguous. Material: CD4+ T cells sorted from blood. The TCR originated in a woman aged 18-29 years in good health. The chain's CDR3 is CASGRGVADYNEQFF. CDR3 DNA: TGTGCCAGCGGCCGAGGCGTAGCCGACTACAATGAGCAGTTCTTC.